The 17 T cell receptor beta chains presented below share a single source sample, sequenced in a study of tumor-infiltrating lymphocytes in primary liver carcinoma. From roughly 0.5 ug total RNA, TCR beta cDNA was generated with a primer in the constant region. Investigators got TCR beta libraries out of three nested multiplex PCR rounds, done with slightly modified ARM-PCR. For about 11 cycles apiece, the opening two PCR rounds ran with TRBV1-TRBV30 forward primers and a C-beta reverse primer. Each CDR3 protein is one row after TCRdb ran MiXCR on the multiplex PCR reads. Of 100,000 or so distinct CDR3 sequences listed, more than 65% are singletons. For each extraction, RNA and DNA were obtained together from 20-30 mg of unsorted bulk tissue. Sequenced sample: liver tumor tissue from sampling region 5. Described subset: tumor region T5, tumor centre. These receptors all come from a woman aged 55-70 years with primary liver carcinoma and hepatitis B virus infection.

A few counts support this clonotype. A much more abundant neighbour one base away suggests this may be a read error. This chain uses TRBV5-5 with TRBJ2-7; D might be TRBD2 (5 bases). The CDR3 runs 15 residues. CDR1 and CDR2 (germline): SGHKS, YYEKEE (reference sequence). Deletions cut 3 bases from V and 0 bases from J, with 13 bases between. The CDR3 spells CASSSRRGASYEQYF. The CDR3 coding sequence is TGTGCCAGCAGCTCGAGACGGGGAGCCTCCTACGAGCAGTACTTC. Together with reference TRBV5-5 and TRBJ2-7, the CDR3 gives the full variable domain: DAGVTQSPTHLIKTRGQQVTLRCSPISGHKSVSWYQQVLGQGPQFIFQYYEKEERGRGNFPDRFSARQFPNYSSELNVNALLLGDSALYLCASSSRRGASYEQYFGPGTRLTVT.

As for this clonotype: The junction departs from the called germline gene at one end, perhaps through a read error. This rearrangement joins TRBV6-5 to TRBJ2-3; TRBD2 aligns across 7 bases. The CDR3 length is 18 residues. CDR1 is MNHEY and CDR2 is SVGAGI in the germline V gene. The CDR3 protein is CASRLTSWSYLSTDTQYF. In nucleotides, the CDR3 is TGTGCCAGCAGGTTGACTAGCTGGAGTTATTTGAGCACAGATACACAGTATTTT.

For this clonotype: Germline is not matched at one junction end, which may reflect a read error. The gene calls are TRBV10-3 and TRBJ1-1; D is uncertain. CDR1 and CDR2 from the germline V gene are ENHRY and SYGVKD. This CDR3 region has 13 residues. CDR3 residues: CAINQNMNTGAFF. As DNA, the CDR3 is TGTGCCATCAATCAAAATATGAACACTGGAGCTTTCTTT.

In regard to this clonotype: One end of the junction varies from germline; a read error may be responsible. The chain is built from TRBV11-2 and TRBJ2-7; D may be TRBD2 (5 bases). The CDR3 covers 12 residues. Germline CDR1 and CDR2: SGHAT and FQNNGV. In DNA form, the CDR3 reads TGTGCTAGCAGCTTAGAGGGCGACCGGCAGTACTTC. Translating it yields CASSLEGDRQYF.

The chain uses TRBV12-3 or TRBV12-4 and TRBJ2-3; 8 nucleotides agree with TRBD2. The CDR3 has 17 amino acids. V was pared by 7 bases and J by 2 bases, with 14 bases of the junction left unmatched. CDR3 DNA: TGTGCCAGCATTTTTTCGGGAGCGGGAGCATTCACAGATACGCAGTATTTT. Its translation is CASIFSGAGAFTDTQYF.

At least ten counts were recorded for this clonotype. V usage is TRBV6-1 and J usage is TRBJ2-5; D could derive from TRBD1 or TRBD2 (5 bases each). This CDR3 has 13 amino acids. V was cut by 4 bases and J by 5 bases, with 11 bases left in between. Germline loops: CDR1 MNHNS, CDR2 SASEGT. This CDR3 reads CASSGGMGETQYF. DNA of the CDR3: TGTGCCAGCAGTGGGGGGATGGGTGAGACCCAGTACTTC.

In regard to this clonotype: Sequence at one end of the junction differs from germline and may be a read error. V is TRBV11-2 and J is TRBJ2-3; D gene uncertain. This CDR3 has 14 residues. Germline V CDR1 and CDR2: SGHAT, FQNNGV. The chain's CDR3 is CTSRPWASTDTQYF. The CDR3 DNA reads as TGTACCAGCAGGCCGTGGGCTAGTACAGATACGCAGTATTTT.

Turning to this clonotype: Germline is not matched at one junction end, which may reflect a read error. The chain recombines TRBV11-2 with TRBJ2-5, with D tentatively TRBD2 (6 bases). CDR3 length: 14 amino acids. Looked up from germline, CDR1 is SGHAT and CDR2 is FQNNGV. DNA for the CDR3: TGTGCCAGCAGCTTAGCAGGAGGAGGGGAGACCCACTACTTC. It is translated as CASSLAGGGETHYF.

Note on this clonotype: Mismatch with germline at one junction end may stem from a read error. The CDR3 coding sequence is TGTGCTAGCAGCCAAGATGAAGGAGGTACTGGAAACACCATATATTTT. Translating gives CASSQDEGGTGNTIYF. The chain joins TRBV4-2 to TRBJ1-3; no firm D call. Looked up from germline, CDR1 is LGHNA and CDR2 is YNFKEQ. The CDR3 totals 16 residues.

CDR3 bases: TGTGCCAGCAGCTTACACCTAAACACCGGGGAGCTGTTTTTT. Its translation is CASSLHLNTGELFF. This chain joins TRBV11-2 and TRBJ2-2; no firm D call. The CDR3 covers 14 residues. Between the trimmed V and J ends, which lost 2 bases and 2 bases, there was a span of 6 bases. The germline CDR1 and CDR2 sequences are SGHAT and FQNNGV.

The chain carries TRBV20-1 and TRBJ1-4, with a weak D call TRBD1 (6 bases). The length of the CDR3 is 13 residues. The V gene's germline CDR1 is DFQATT and CDR2 SNEGSKA (reference sequence). CDR3 coding DNA: TGCTGTACTAGCCCGGACAGTAATGAAAAACTGTTTTTT. This translates into CCTSPDSNEKLFF.

Details on this clonotype: This likely comes from a read error, as the CDR3 has no conserved phenylalanine or tryptophan at its end. This chain links TRBV11-2 with TRBJ2-5; 9 nucleotides agree with TRBD2. V lost 2 bases and J lost 5; bases outside the gene matches: 3. The germline V gene encodes CDR1 SGHAT and CDR2 FQNNGV. The CDR3 has 14 residues. CDR3 sequence: CASSLTLAGETQYL. In DNA, the CDR3 is TGTGCCAGCAGCTTAACGCTAGCGGGGGAGACCCAGTACCTC.

This clonotype showed up just a few times. The genes are TRBV7-9 and TRBJ2-5; 10 bases fit TRBD2. The trim removed 5 bases at V and 5 bases at J, leaving 11 bases unmatched. The CDR3 is 16 residues long. From germline, CDR1 is SEHNR and CDR2 FQNEAQ (reference sequence). CDR3 DNA: TGTGCCAGCAGCCTTATAGCGGGAGGATCGGGTGAGACCCAGTACTTC. Its translation: CASSLIAGGSGETQYF.

There are a few counts of this clonotype. A much larger clone lies one base from this, so it may be a read error. The rearrangement joins TRBV6-1 to TRBJ2-5; maybe TRBD2 (6 bases). The V gene's germline CDR1 is MNHNS and CDR2 SASEGT. The CDR3 totals 14 residues. CDR3: CTSRRDLNQETQYF. Written as DNA, the CDR3 is TGTACCAGTCGGCGGGACCTGAACCAAGAGACCCAGTACTTC.

The chain uses TRBV20-1 and TRBJ2-7; the match to TRBD2 covers 8 bases. CDR1 is DFQATT and CDR2 is SNEGSKA in the germline V gene (reference sequence). Trimming removed 4 bases from V and 5 bases from J; junction bases left unmatched: 13. The length of the CDR3 is 15 residues. CDR3 protein: CSAKAGTRGRHEQYF. For the CDR3, the DNA is TGCAGTGCTAAGGCCGGGACTAGGGGGAGGCACGAGCAGTACTTC.

This clonotype was found many times. The chain links TRBV12-3 or TRBV12-4 to TRBJ2-3; possible D gene TRBD2, 6 bases. Deletions cut 5 bases from V and 5 bases from J, with 17 bases between. This CDR3 comprises 15 residues. CDR3 nucleotides: TGTGCCAGCAGTCCCGCCGGGAGCGTTAAAGATACGCAGTATTTT. This translates into CASSPAGSVKDTQYF.

In regard to this clonotype: It is likely a read error, because the conserved phenylalanine at the end of the CDR3 is missing. The DNA is omitted, as the CDR3 cannot be located on it reliably, and the CDR3 follows TCRdb's listing. This rearrangement joins TRBV29-1 to TRBJ2-1; the listed D gene, TRBD2, was not tested against the DNA. Germline loops: CDR1 SQVTM, CDR2 ANQGSEA. The CDR3 is 15 amino acids in total, end residues counted. This CDR3 is CGARTGTYSYNEEFS.